Reported below is one T cell receptor beta chain. Its specific antigen is unknown. Per-nucleotide qualities are absent, and no much larger clonotype sits a single base away. These data belong to a study of identical twins (dated by TCRdb to the mid-2010s). Looking at the study overall: TCR alpha and beta repertoires from monozygotic twins, unrelated adults of various ages and cord blood were deep-sequenced to test whether fetal clonotypes persist. To rule out contamination, the twin experiments were replicated at different times with different library preparation protocols.

V ends up 11 bases short and J 4 bases short, with an unmatched junction base count of 16. There are 16 amino acids in the CDR3, from cysteine to phenylalanine inclusive. Only CDR3 DNA remains: 48 bases, in frame from the first base. CDR1 SEHNR and CDR2 FQNEAQ are derived from the germline V gene (reference sequence). Only healthy Caucasian donors were included. Three pairs of female monozygotic twins, all aged roughly 18 to 29 years, were included in the twin cohort. Peripheral blood mononuclear cells were used as the source from which RNA for TCR libraries was isolated. The method was 5' RACE. TCRdb lists the instrument as Illumina HiSeq 2000. Template switching added a universal primer binding site, and the final cDNA carried a unique molecular identifier that allowed TCR cDNA molecules to be counted accurately. First-strand cDNA for TCR alpha and beta chains was synthesized from specific primers in the conserved constant-segment region. To control for contamination, each cDNA library was double barcoded with a SMART-Mk sample barcode plus Illumina barcodes. Two successive PCR steps introduced TruSeq adapter sequences along with Illumina sample barcodes. The Illumina HiSeq platform was used with custom primers to sequence TCR alpha and beta cDNA libraries. The paper's data handling went like this. MiGEC processed the raw reads to extract unique molecular identifiers, while MiXCR was used to determine the CDR3 positions. For each individual, recombination models were inferred using an EM algorithm with the repgenHMM and IGoR tools. The tcR package in R was used for shared clonotype analysis, with sharing normalized by the product of cloneset sizes. To study raw recombination free of thymic and clonal selection effects, out-of-frame nonproductive sequences were analyzed. The public reads were reanalyzed by TCRdb: fastp trimming at Q25, MiXCR alignment, in-frame beta chains only. Rows are combined by CDR3 protein, so each entry shows the most common genes and DNA. TCRdb assigned the V and J calls; the authors' analysis was not used. Counted in this sample were 690,000 or so distinct CDR3 sequences; 8.5% to 9.5% of them appeared once. The ten largest clones represent around 0.98% of the sample.

What the authors observed across the whole study: Zero-insertion analyses could be partly confounded by invariant T cells such as MAIT and iNKT, though diverse VJ usage argued against such confounding for most clonotypes. Because the same donors could not be followed over many years, the conclusions depended on cross-sectional statistical analysis. Out-of-frame TCR alpha sharing in monozygotic twins was systematically underestimated by recombination models, whereas sharing between unrelated individuals was in agreement with the recombination models. Compared with coincidental sharing between unrelated individuals, out-of-frame TCR alpha sequences shared between twins had an excess of sequences with low generation probability. Fewer insertions were carried by abundant cord blood beta clonotypes; a weaker similar trend was observed in young adult naive repertoires, while no such trend was observed in memory repertoires. The excess sharing between twins in beta out-of-frame sequences was weaker because fewer shared sequences reduced the signal-to-noise ratio.

These data also formed part of another study, on yellow fever vaccine responses in identical twins. That second report states: According to the authors, in identical twins the way T cells responded to vaccination appeared partly convergent and partly personalized. The study precisely tracked vaccine-responding T cell clones in identical twins.

This TCR was recovered from a young woman in good health. Sequencing input: PBMCs. The sequence joins TRBV7-9 to TRBJ2-2, with 7 bases in between that match TRBD1. The CDR3 protein: CASMRTGPLRTGELFF. Read as DNA, the sequence is TGTGCCTCAATGCGGACAGGACCCTTGCGCACCGGGGAGCTGTTTTTT.